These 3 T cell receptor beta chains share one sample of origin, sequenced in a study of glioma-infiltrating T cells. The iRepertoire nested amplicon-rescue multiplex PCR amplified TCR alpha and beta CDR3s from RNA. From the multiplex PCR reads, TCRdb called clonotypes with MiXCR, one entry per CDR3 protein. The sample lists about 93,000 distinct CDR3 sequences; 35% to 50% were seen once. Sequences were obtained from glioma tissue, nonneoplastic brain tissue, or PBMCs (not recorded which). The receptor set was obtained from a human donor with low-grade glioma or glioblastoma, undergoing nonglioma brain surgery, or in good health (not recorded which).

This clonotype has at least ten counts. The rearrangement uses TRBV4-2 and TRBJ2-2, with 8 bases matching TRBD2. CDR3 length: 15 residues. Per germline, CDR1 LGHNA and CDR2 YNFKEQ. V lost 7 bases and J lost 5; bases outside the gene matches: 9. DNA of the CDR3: TGTGCCAGCAATCCCGGGACTAGTAAGACCGGGGAGCTGTTTTTT. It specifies CASNPGTSKTGELFF.

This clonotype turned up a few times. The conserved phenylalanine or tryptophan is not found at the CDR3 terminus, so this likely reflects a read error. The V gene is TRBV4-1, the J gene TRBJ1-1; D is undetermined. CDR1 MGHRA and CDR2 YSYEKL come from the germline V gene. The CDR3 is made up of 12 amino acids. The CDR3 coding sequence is TGCGCCAACAGCCACCAAAACACTGAAGCTTTCGTT. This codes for CANSHQNTEAFV.

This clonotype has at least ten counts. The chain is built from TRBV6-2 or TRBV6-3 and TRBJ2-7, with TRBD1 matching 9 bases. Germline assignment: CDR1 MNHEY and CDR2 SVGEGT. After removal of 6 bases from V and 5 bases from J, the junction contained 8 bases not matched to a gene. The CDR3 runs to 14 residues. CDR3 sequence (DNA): TGTGCCAGCAGAACTACGGACAGGGGACACGAGCAGTACTTC. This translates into CASRTTDRGHEQYF.